The 12 T cell receptor beta chains reported below all come from one sample, sequenced in a study of blood T cells in healthy people across ages (dated by TCRdb to between 2015 and 2016). The method was 5' RACE. Sequencing took place on an Illumina HiSeq 2500. A second about 7 to 12 cycle PCR used a sample-barcoded 5' primer and a J-beta primer mix. The raw public reads went through TCRdb reprocessing: fastp at Q25, MiXCR clone calling, in-frame beta chains kept. Rows merge per CDR3 protein into single entries with the most common DNA and genes. For this sample the table gives roughly 800,000 distinct CDR3 sequences, of which 58% were detected only once. 22% of the sample is taken by the ten largest. Sequencing input: blood. The receptors here all came from a man aged 25-45 years in good health.

The rearrangement joins TRBV5-6 to TRBJ2-5; possible D gene TRBD1, 5 bases. CDR1 SGHDT and CDR2 YYEEEE come from the germline V gene. Trimming shortened V by 0 bases and J by 0 bases, and 9 bases separated the two germline ends. The CDR3 is 15 residues long. The CDR3 coding sequence is TGTGCCAGCAGCTTGGGGGGCAGGGACCAAGAGACCCAGTACTTC. Translated: CASSLGGRDQETQYF.

The rearrangement uses TRBV6-5 and TRBJ2-3, with unresolved D. CDR3 size: 13 residues. Trimming took off 0 bases at V and 5 bases at J, with 6 bases between the two ends. Germline lookup yields CDR1 MNHEY and CDR2 SVGAGI. In DNA, the CDR3 is TGTGCCAGCAGTTACTCCCCACAAGATACGCAGTATTTT. Translation gives CASSYSPQDTQYF.

The chain employs TRBV29-1 and TRBJ2-6, with a tentative D call TRBD1 (5 bases). Germline lookup yields CDR1 SQVTM and CDR2 ANQGSEA. Deletions cut 3 bases from V and 2 bases from J, with 8 bases between. The CDR3 spans 14 residues. The CDR3 loop is CSVDQGTGANVLTF. The CDR3 nucleotides read TGCAGCGTTGACCAGGGAACTGGGGCCAACGTCCTGACTTTC.

The chain is built from TRBV7-9 and TRBJ2-1; TRBD2 matches at 7 bases. V trimming: 6 bases; J trimming: 0 bases; junction bases outside the gene matches: 17. This CDR3 has 19 amino acids. Germline CDR1 SEHNR, CDR2 FQNEAQ (reference sequence). The CDR3 DNA reads TGTGCCAGCAGACAACCTTCGGGGGGTGGCGGGGCCTCCTACAATGAGCAGTTCTTC. Its translation is CASRQPSGGGGASYNEQFF.

The rearrangement uses TRBV12-3 or TRBV12-4 and TRBJ2-5; TRBD2 is a possible D gene (6 bases). Trimming shortened V by 6 bases and J by 11 bases, and 16 bases separated the two germline ends. CDR3 length: 12 residues. The CDR3 DNA is TGTGCCAGCAGGATGGACGGCGGGGAGCAGTACTTC. It codes for CASRMDGGEQYF.

The rearrangement links TRBV6-5 to TRBJ2-1; D call uncertain. The CDR3 loop spans 17 amino acids. With 3 bases removed from V and 0 bases from J, the gap between germline ends came to 15 bases. Germline CDR1 reads MNHEY; CDR2 reads SVGAGI. Written as DNA, the CDR3 is TGTGCCAGCAGTTATTCCTCTCCGCTGGGCTCCTACAATGAGCAGTTCTTC. Amino acids: CASSYSSPLGSYNEQFF.

The rearrangement joins TRBV18 to TRBJ2-4; 10 positions match TRBD1. There are 16 residues in the CDR3. CDR1 and CDR2 from the germline V gene are KGHSH and LQKENI. Losses at the gene ends were 6 bases for V and 0 bases for J; bases not matched to a gene: 5. The CDR3 DNA reads as TGTGCCAGCTCGCAGGACAGGGGGGGAGCCAAAAACATTCAGTACTTC. It codes for CASSQDRGGAKNIQYF.

In nucleotides, the CDR3 is TGTGCCAGCAGCTTATTTCGCCTAGCGGGAGGGTATTTGGACGAGCAGTACTTC. Translating gives CASSLFRLAGGYLDEQYF. The V gene is TRBV7-2, the J gene TRBJ2-7, with 12 positions matching TRBD2. The CDR3 spans 18 residues. Losses at the gene ends were 2 bases for V and 5 bases for J; bases not matched to a gene: 13. Germline CDR1 SGHTA, CDR2 FQGNSA.

This chain links TRBV25-1 with TRBJ1-6; 10 bases fit TRBD1. This CDR3 has 17 residues. Germline loops: CDR1 MGHDK, CDR2 SYGVNS. Trimming removed 10 bases from V and 7 bases from J; junction bases left unmatched: 16. The CDR3 sequence is CATTGGTGATDNSPLHF. For the CDR3, the DNA is TGTGCCACCACCGGAGGGACAGGGGCCACAGACAATTCACCCCTCCACTTT.

The chain combines TRBV29-1 with TRBJ2-2; D perhaps matches TRBD2 (7 bases). The germline CDR1 and CDR2 sequences are SQVTM and ANQGSEA. The V end lost 6 bases, the J end lost 16 bases, and 21 bases lay between the germline ends. This CDR3 comprises 12 residues. This CDR3 is CSVRPSTGGPFF. In nucleotides, the CDR3 is TGCAGCGTCAGGCCGAGCACCGGGGGGCCGTTTTTT.

This clonotype was detected a few times. V usage is TRBV20-1 and J usage is TRBJ2-5, with 8 nucleotides matching TRBD1. Per germline, CDR1 DFQATT and CDR2 SNEGSKA (reference sequence). Losses at the gene ends were 5 bases for V and 4 bases for J; bases not matched to a gene: 12. There are 15 residues in the CDR3. The CDR3 nucleotides are TGCAGTGCTGACCCTCCGGACAGGGAAAGAGAGACCCAGTACTTC. This codes for CSADPPDRERETQYF.

The chain has TRBV20-1 and TRBJ1-2, with a possible D match to TRBD1 (5 bases). Germline lookup yields CDR1 DFQATT and CDR2 SNEGSKA (reference sequence). The CDR3 has 14 residues. The ends were cut back, 5 bases at V and 8 bases at J, with 21 bases in the middle. As DNA, the CDR3 is TGCAGTGCTCCCCGCCAAGGGCAGGGCGAGGGCTACACCTTC. It is translated as CSAPRQGQGEGYTF.